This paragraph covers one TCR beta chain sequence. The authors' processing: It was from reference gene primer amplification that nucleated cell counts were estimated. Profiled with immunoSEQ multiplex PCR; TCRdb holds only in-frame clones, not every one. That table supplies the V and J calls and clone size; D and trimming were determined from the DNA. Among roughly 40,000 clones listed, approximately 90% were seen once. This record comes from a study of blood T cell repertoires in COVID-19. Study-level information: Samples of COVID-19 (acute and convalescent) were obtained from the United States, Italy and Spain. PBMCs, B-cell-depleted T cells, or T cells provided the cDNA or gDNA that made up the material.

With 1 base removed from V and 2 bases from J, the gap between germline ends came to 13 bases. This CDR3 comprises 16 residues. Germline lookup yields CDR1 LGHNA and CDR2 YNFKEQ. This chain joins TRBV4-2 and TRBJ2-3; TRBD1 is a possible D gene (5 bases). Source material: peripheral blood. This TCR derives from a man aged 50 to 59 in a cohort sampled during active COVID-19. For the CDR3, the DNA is TGTGCCAGCAGCCAAGGACAGAGACCCGACACAGATACGCAGTATTTT. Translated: CASSQGQRPDTDTQYF.